The source of this TCR beta chain is a study of cytomegalovirus exposure and HLA in healthy donors. Primers: 60 Vbeta forward and 13 Jbeta reverse. Authors' processing steps: Roughly 12 million of 70 million to 80 million unique TCR beta chains were shared, per a later count. Profiled with immunoSEQ multiplex PCR; TCRdb holds only in-frame clones, not every one. The V and J calls and the clone size are those of that table, but D and trimming were determined from the DNA. Of approximately 150,000 clones in the sample, 80% were seen once. Study findings and constraints: Most of the CMV-associated TCR beta chains (in a later analysis) appeared to be HLA-restricted.

CDR1 SGHVS and CDR2 FQNEAQ come from the germline V gene. The CDR3 has 16 residues. J was trimmed by 5 bases and V by 5 bases; bases with no gene match: 8. To note about this clone: Its specificity is unknown.

The sequencing sample was made of PBMCs. The rearrangement uses TRBV7-8 and TRBJ1-6; 8 bases are a match to TRBD1. The clonotype originates from a male donor in good health and CMV-seronegative. The CDR3 DNA reads TGTGCCAGCAGCGGGACGACAGGGGCTAATAATTCACCCCTCCACTTT. It encodes CASSGTTGANNSPLHF.